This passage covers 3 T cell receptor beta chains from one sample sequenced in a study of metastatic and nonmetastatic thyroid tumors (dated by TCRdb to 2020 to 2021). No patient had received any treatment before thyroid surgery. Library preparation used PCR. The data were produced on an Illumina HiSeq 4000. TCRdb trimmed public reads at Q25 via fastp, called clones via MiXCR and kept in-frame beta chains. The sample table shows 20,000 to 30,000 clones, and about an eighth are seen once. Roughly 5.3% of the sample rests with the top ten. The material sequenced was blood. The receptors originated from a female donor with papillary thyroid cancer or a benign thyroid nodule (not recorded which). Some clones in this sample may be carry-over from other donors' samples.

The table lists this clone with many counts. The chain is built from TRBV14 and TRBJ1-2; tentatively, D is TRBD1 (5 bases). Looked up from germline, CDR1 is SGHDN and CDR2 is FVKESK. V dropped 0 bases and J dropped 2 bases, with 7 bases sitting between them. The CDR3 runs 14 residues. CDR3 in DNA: TGTGCCAGCAGCCAAGAGGAGGGGAACTATGGCTACACCTTC. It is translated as CASSQEEGNYGYTF. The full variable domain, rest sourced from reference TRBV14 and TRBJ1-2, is EAGVTQFPSHSVIEKGQTVTLRCDPISGHDNLYWYRRVMGKEIKFLLHFVKESKQDESGMPNNRFLAERTGGTYSTLKVQPAELEDSGVYFCASSQEEGNYGYTFGSGTRLTVV.

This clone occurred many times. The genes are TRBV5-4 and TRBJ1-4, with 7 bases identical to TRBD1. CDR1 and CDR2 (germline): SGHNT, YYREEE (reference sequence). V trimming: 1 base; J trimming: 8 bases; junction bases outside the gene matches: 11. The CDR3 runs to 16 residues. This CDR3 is CASSLPSNRGTEKLFF. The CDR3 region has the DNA TGTGCCAGCAGCTTGCCTTCGAACAGGGGAACGGAAAAACTGTTTTTT.

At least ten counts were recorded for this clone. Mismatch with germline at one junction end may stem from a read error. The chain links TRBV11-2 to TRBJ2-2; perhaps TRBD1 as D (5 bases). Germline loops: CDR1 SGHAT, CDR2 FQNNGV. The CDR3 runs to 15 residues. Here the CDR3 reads CASSLDRHNTGELFF. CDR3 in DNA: TGTGCCAGCAGCCTAGACAGACACAACACCGGGGAGCTGTTTTTT.